One T cell receptor beta chain is described in this entry. Antigen unknown. Healthy Caucasians made up all donors. The data were obtained in a study of identical twins. This CDR3 has 16 residues. Germline CDR1 is LGHNA and CDR2 is YNFKEQ. V lost 1 base to trimming and J lost 2 bases, with 12 bases between them. Study results and limitations: These conclusions were based on statistical analysis (cross-sectional, not following the same donors). Models predicted too little out-of-frame TCR alpha sharing in monozygotic twins.

A single record per CDR3 protein comes from TCRdb applying MiXCR to the 5' RACE reads. Here the sample spans a few hundred thousand distinct CDR3 sequences, approximately 9.6% being singletons. These data were likewise used in another study, on yellow fever vaccine responses in identical twins. As that study records: On the reported evidence, twins' vaccine T cell responses seemed partly convergent and partly personalized.

The chain employs TRBV4-2 and TRBJ2-1; D possibly corresponds to TRBD2 (6 bases). The material sequenced was PBMCs. The TCR originated in a young woman in good health. The CDR3: CASSQGASEPYNEQFF. Written as DNA, the CDR3 is TGTGCCAGCAGCCAAGGGGCTAGCGAACCCTACAATGAGCAGTTCTTC.